Reported below is one T cell receptor (beta chain). Its antigen is not identified. Extracted RNA was reverse transcribed into cDNA, the sequencing template. The method was immunoSEQ multiplex PCR; TCRdb's version includes in-frame clones alone and lacks a portion of them. The data hold about 12,000 clones, with 65% to 70% observed a single time. Germline V gene lookup returns CDR1 MNHEY and CDR2 SVGAGI. This CDR3 spans 14 amino acids. V was clipped by 6 bases and J by 6 bases; unmatched bases: 4. Treatment reported: oral pan-JAK inhibitor, 5-10 mg twice daily. Samples from alopecia areata patients were lesional scalp punch biopsies and peripheral blood. These data are taken from a study of CD8+ T cells in alopecia areata. Overall study: Each day, treated patients took oral tofacitinib twice, at 5 to 10 mg per dose.

Study-level findings and limits: In scalp and blood, many expanded lesional clones persisted during tofacitinib. Scalp clonality and expanded CD8+ clones among the top 100 showed significant decreases with tofacitinib.

This clonotype was sampled from a human donor with alopecia areata. The sample in question was skin, obtained at week 4, from a patient treated with tofacitinib. V usage is TRBV6-5 and J usage is TRBJ2-1; 11 bases line up with TRBD2. The CDR3 protein is CASSTSGGGNEQFF. The CDR3 nucleotides read TGTGCCAGCAGCACTAGCGGGGGAGGCAATGAGCAGTTCTTC.